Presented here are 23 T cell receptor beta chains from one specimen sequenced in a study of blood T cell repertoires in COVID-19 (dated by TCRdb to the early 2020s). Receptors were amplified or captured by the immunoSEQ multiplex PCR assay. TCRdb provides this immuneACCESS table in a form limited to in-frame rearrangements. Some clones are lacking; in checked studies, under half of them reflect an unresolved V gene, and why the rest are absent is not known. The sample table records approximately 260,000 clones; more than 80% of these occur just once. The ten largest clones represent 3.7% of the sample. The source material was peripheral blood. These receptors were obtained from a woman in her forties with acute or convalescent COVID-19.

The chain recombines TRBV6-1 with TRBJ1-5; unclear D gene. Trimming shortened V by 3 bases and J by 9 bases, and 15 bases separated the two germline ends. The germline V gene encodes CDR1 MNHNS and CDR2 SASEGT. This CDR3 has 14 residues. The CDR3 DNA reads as TGTGCCAGCAGTGATAGCCGTGTCGCACGGCCCCAGCATTTT. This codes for CASSDSRVARPQHF.

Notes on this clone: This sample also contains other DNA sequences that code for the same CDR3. For the CDR3, the DNA is TGTGCCAGCAGCAGGACGGGGGGAGGCAATCAGCCCCAGCATTTT. Translated, it gives CASSRTGGGNQPQHF. The chain joins TRBV11-2 to TRBJ1-5, with a weak D call TRBD1 (5 bases). The CDR3 is 15 residues long. V shed 5 bases and J shed 2 bases, with 13 bases lying between them. CDR1 is SGHAT and CDR2 is FQNNGV in the germline V gene.

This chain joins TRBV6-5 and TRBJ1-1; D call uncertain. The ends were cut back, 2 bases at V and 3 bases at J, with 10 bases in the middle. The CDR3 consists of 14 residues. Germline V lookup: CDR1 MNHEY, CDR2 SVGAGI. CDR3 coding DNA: TGTGCCAGCAGTTACCACGGGAGTGACACTGAAGCTTTCTTT. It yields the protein CASSYHGSDTEAFF.

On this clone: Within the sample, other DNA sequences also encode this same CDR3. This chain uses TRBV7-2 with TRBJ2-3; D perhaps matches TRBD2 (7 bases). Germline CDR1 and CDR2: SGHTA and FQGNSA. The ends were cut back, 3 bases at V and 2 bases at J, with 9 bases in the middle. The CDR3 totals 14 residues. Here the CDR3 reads CASSFGGATDTQYF. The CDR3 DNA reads TGTGCCAGCAGCTTTGGGGGGGCCACAGATACGCAGTATTTT.

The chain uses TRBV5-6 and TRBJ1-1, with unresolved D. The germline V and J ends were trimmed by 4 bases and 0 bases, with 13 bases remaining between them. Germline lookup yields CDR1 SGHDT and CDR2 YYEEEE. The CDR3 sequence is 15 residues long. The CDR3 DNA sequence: TGTGCCAGCAGCCTCTTTTTAGAGATGAACACTGAAGCTTTCTTT. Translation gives CASSLFLEMNTEAFF.

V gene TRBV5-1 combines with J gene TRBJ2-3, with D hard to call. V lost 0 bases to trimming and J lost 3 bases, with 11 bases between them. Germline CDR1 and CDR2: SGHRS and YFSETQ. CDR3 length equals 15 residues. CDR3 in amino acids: CASSLEEAPTDTQYF. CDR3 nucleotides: TGCGCCAGCAGCTTGGAAGAGGCTCCGACAGATACGCAGTATTTT.

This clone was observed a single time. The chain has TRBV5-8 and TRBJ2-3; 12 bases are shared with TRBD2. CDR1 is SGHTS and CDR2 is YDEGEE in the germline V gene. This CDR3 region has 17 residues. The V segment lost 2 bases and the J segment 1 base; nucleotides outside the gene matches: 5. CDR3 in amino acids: CASSFGSSGGGTDTQYF. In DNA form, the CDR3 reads TGTGCCAGCAGCTTCGGCTCTAGCGGGGGGGGCACAGATACGCAGTATTTT.

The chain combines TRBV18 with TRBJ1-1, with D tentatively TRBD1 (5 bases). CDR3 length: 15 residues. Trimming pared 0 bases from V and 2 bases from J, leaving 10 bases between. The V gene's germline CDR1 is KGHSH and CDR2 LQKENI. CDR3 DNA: TGTGCCAGCTCACCACCTAGCAGGGCCAACACTGAAGCTTTCTTT. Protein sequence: CASSPPSRANTEAFF. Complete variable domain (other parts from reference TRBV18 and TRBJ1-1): NAGVMQNPRHLVRRRGQEARLRCSPMKGHSHVYWYRQLPEEGLKFMVYLQKENIIDESGMPKERFSAEFPKEGPSILRIQQVVRGDSAAYFCASSPPSRANTEAFFGQGTRLTVV.

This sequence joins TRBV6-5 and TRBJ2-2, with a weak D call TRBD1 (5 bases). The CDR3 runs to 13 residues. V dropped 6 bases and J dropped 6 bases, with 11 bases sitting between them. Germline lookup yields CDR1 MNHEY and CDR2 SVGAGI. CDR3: CASRRQLPGELFF. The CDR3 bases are TGTGCCAGCAGACGACAGCTACCCGGGGAGCTGTTTTTT.

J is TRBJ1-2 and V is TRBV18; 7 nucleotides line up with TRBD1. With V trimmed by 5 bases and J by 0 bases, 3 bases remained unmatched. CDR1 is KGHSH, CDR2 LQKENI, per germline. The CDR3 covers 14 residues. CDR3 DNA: TGTGCCAGCTCATCGGGACAGTCTAACTATGGCTACACCTTC. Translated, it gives CASSSGQSNYGYTF.

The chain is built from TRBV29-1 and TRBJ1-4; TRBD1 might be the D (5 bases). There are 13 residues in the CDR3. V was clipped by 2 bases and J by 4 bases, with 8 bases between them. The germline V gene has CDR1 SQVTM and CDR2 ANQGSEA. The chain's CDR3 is CSVERGFNEKLFF. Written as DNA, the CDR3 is TGCAGCGTTGAACGGGGGTTTAATGAAAAACTGTTTTTT.

CDR3 DNA sequence: TGCAGCGTTGATACGGACAGGGCGAATGGCTACACCTTC. Its protein product is CSVDTDRANGYTF. The chain employs TRBV29-1 and TRBJ1-2; 8 nucleotides line up with TRBD1. This CDR3 contains 13 residues. Per the germline V gene, CDR1 is SQVTM and CDR2 is ANQGSEA. V trimming: 3 bases; J trimming: 6 bases; junction bases outside the gene matches: 6. The variable domain in full, with the rest retrieved from reference TRBV29-1 and TRBJ1-2, is SAVISQKPSRDICQRGTSLTIQCQVDSQVTMMFWYRQQPGQSLTLIATANQGSEATYESGFVIDKFPISRPNLTFSTLTVSNMSPEDSSIYLCSVDTDRANGYTFGSGTRLTVV.

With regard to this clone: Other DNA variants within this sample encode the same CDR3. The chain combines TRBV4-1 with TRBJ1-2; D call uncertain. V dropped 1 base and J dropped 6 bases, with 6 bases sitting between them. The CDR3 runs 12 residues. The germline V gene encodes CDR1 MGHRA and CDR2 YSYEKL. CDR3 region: CASSQGLDGYTF. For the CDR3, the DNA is TGCGCCAGCAGCCAAGGGTTAGATGGCTACACCTTC.

This chain's CDR3 is CASSWGQGPPPTEAFF. The DNA for the CDR3 is TGTGCCAGCAGCTGGGGACAGGGGCCTCCCCCGACTGAAGCTTTCTTT. The rearrangement links TRBV5-4 to TRBJ1-1, with TRBD1 identical over 10 bases. V lost 3 bases and J lost 5; bases outside the gene matches: 10. In germline, CDR1 is SGHNT, CDR2 YYREEE (reference sequence). This CDR3 spans 16 amino acids.

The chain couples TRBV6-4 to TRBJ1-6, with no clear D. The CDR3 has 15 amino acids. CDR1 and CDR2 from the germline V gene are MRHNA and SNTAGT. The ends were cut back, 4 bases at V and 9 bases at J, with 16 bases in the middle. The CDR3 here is CASSALTGSGSPLHF. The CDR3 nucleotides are TGTGCCAGCAGTGCCCTGACTGGTTCTGGTTCACCCCTCCACTTT.

In DNA, the CDR3 is TGTGCCAGCAGCCCCCCTGGACAGGGTGACACTGAAGCTTTCTTT. The encoded protein is CASSPPGQGDTEAFF. The chain recombines TRBV9 with TRBJ1-1, with 8 bases aligning to TRBD1. CDR1 and CDR2 from the germline V gene are SGDLS and YYNGEE. There are 15 residues in the CDR3. V trimming: 4 bases; J trimming: 3 bases; junction bases outside the gene matches: 8.

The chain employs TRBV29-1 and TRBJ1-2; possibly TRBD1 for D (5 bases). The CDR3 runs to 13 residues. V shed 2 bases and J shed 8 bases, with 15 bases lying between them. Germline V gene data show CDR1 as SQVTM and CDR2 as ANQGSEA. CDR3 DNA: TGCAGCGTTGAACGGCGGGGGGTTCACGGCTACACCTTC. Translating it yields CSVERRGVHGYTF.

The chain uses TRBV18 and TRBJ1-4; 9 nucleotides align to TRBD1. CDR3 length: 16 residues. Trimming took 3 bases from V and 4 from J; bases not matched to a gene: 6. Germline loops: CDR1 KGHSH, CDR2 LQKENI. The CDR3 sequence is CASSPRQGGVNEKLFF. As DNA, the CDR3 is TGTGCCAGCTCACCCCGACAGGGGGGGGTTAATGAAAAACTGTTTTTT.

The chain's CDR3 is CAWSVYSQGFDGYTF. The CDR3, as DNA: TGTGCCTGGAGTGTATACAGTCAGGGTTTTGATGGCTACACCTTC. V gene TRBV30 combines with J gene TRBJ1-2; weak D call: TRBD1 (5 bases). The CDR3 has 15 residues. V lost 0 bases, J lost 6 bases, and 17 bases lay in between. CDR1 and CDR2 (germline): GTSNPN, SVGIG (reference sequence).

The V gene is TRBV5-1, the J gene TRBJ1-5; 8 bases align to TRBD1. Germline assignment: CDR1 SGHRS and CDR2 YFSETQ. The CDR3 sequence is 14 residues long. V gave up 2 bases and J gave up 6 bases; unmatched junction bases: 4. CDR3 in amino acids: CASSLGTGLQPQHF. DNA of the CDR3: TGCGCCAGCAGCTTAGGGACAGGTCTTCAGCCCCAGCATTTT.

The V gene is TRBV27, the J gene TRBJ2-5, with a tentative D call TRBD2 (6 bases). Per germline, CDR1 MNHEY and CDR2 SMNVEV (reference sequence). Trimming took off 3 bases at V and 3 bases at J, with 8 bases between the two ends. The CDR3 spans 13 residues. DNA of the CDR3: TGTGCCAGCAGTTTTGGAGGGGAAGAGACCCAGTACTTC. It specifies CASSFGGEETQYF.

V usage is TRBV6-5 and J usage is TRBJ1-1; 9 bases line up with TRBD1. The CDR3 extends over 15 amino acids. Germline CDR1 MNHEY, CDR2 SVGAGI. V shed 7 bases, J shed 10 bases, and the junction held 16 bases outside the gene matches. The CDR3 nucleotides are TGTGCCAGCACCTTACCCGCGGCGGGACAGGGTTCAGCTTTCTTT. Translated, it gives CASTLPAAGQGSAFF.

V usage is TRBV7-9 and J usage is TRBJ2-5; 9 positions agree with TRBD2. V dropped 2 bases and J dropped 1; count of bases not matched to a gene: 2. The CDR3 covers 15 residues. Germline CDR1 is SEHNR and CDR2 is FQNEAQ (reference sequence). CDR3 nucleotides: TGTGCCAGCAGCTTACCGACTAGCGGCCAAGAGACCCAGTACTTC. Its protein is CASSLPTSGQETQYF.